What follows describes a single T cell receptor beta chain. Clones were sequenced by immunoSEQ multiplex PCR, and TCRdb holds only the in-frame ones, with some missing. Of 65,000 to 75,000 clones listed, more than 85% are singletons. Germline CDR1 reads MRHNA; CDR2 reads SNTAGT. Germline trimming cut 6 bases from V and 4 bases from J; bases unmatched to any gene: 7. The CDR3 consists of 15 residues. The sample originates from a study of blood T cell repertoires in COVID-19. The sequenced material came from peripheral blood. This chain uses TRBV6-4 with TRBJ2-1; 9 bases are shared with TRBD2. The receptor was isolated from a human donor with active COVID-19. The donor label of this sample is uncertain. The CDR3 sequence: CASSPGLATYNEQFF. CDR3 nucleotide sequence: TGTGCCAGCAGCCCCGGACTAGCGACATACAATGAGCAGTTCTTC.